The present TCR beta chain was sequenced within a study of post-analysis software for immune sequencing data. About the research overall: Multiple sclerosis in the patients followed relapsing-remitting, secondary progressive and progressive-relapsing courses. Study conclusions and caveats: Normalized Chao1 diversity was significantly lower in multiple sclerosis patients than in controls. Patients showed TRBV5-6, TRBV5-1 and TRBV20-1 among five TRBV segments more frequent than in controls.

Sequencing libraries made from TCR beta cDNA carried unique molecular identifiers. The source material, about 0.85 to 11 million T cells, gave rise to 400,000 to 550,000 cDNA molecules. TCRdb used MiXCR to reprocess the PCR reads, holding one entry per CDR3 protein. Of over 150,000 distinct CDR3 sequences detected, 30% appear once; the ten largest clones hold approximately 1.5%. Concerning this clonotype: What it binds is not known.

The CDR3 contains 13 residues. V shed 5 bases and J shed 3 bases, with 7 bases lying between them. This clonotype was obtained from a girl aged 5 to 17 with multiple sclerosis. The chain recombines TRBV12-3 or TRBV12-4 with TRBJ2-2; D is unclear. The sample was blood. The CDR3 nucleotides are TGTGCCAGCAGTCTGACGGACACCGGGGAGCTGTTTTTT. It codes for CASSLTDTGELFF.